The clone carrying this T cell receptor (beta chain) was recorded a few times. TCRdb re-called the RT-PCR reads with MiXCR, one entry per CDR3 protein. The sample lists fewer than 200,000 distinct CDR3 sequences; 25% to 35% were seen once. The sample belongs to a study of patients and donors after allogeneic stem cell transplantation. CDR3 length: 14 amino acids. The germline V gene encodes CDR1 MNHEY and CDR2 SMNVEV (reference sequence). Germline trimming cut 5 bases from V and 2 bases from J; bases unmatched to any gene: 6. This receptor was identified in a human donor who was either an allogeneic HSCT recipient or a stem cell or donor lymphocyte infusion donor (not recorded which). It is not recorded whose cells these are; they may come from a transplant donor. The V gene is TRBV27, the J gene TRBJ2-7, with 7 bases that match TRBD1. The sequencing sample was made of blood, either unsorted or a sorted T cell fraction (not recorded which). The CDR3 DNA reads as TGTGCCAGCAGTCTCCGACAGGGAGCCTACGAGCAGTACTTC. Its protein is CASSLRQGAYEQYF.